This T cell receptor beta chain stems from a study of T cells in Graves' hyperthyroidism and ophthalmopathy. Study-level results: The majority of expanded thyroid clonotypes above 0.001 also appeared in blood.

Researchers took RNA transcripts and amplified the TCR beta CDR3 regions from them. RT-PCR in the first round (using the HTBI primer set) targeted the TCR CDR3. TCRdb independently ran MiXCR on the multiplex PCR reads; one entry per CDR3 protein. Seen here are hundreds of thousands of distinct CDR3 sequences, under 20% observed once, and the top ten hold about 4%. To note about this clonotype: The antigen is undetermined.

V lost 2 bases, J lost 4 bases, and 9 bases lay in between. The CDR3 covers 13 residues. From germline, CDR1 is SGHRS and CDR2 YFSETQ. Criteria for exclusion of patients were uncontrolled infection, other autoimmune disease, pregnancy or lactation. Diagnosis relied on clinical symptoms, serum thyroxine and TRAb, thyroid ultrasound and orbital computed tomography. Fresh peripheral blood, under 13 ml, was the source of the PBMCs. Sequencing was carried out using blood. The receptor's source is a woman aged 18-29 years with Graves' hyperthyroidism. The gene calls are TRBV5-1 and TRBJ1-1; unclear D gene. CDR3: CASSFTGPTEAFF. CDR3 nucleotide sequence: TGCGCCAGCAGCTTCACCGGGCCCACTGAAGCTTTCTTT.